One and the same sample provided the 28 T cell receptor beta chains below, sequenced in a study of shared clonotypes between healthy human individuals. The naive CD8 population came from CD45RO-negative cells selected for CCR7, without terminally differentiated effector memory CD45RA+ cells. Clones were read by immunoSEQ multiplex PCR, and TCRdb kept only the in-frame ones, dropping some. The sample records about 2.2 million clones, around 95% being singletons. Sequencing input: naive CD8+ T cells from PBMCs. These receptors were taken from a young man in good health. Some clones in this sample may be carry-over from other donors' samples.

This CDR3 is CASSLGRSEQYF. Written as DNA, the CDR3 is TGTGCCAGCAGCTTAGGGAGGAGCGAGCAGTACTTC. The gene calls are TRBV7-9 and TRBJ2-7, with D perhaps TRBD2 (5 bases). Germline-derived CDR1 and CDR2 are SEHNR and FQNEAQ (reference sequence). The CDR3 totals 12 residues. Trimming removed 1 base from V and 6 bases from J, with 7 bases in between.

The chain joins TRBV5-1 to TRBJ2-7; 8 nucleotides agree with TRBD1. The J segment lost 5 bases and the V segment lost 4 bases, leaving 8 bases of the junction unmatched. The CDR3 is made up of 14 amino acids. Germline values: CDR1 SGHRS, CDR2 YFSETQ. The CDR3 sequence is CASSSRGQVHEQYF. CDR3 DNA: TGCGCCAGCAGCAGCCGGGGACAGGTCCACGAGCAGTACTTC.

Here the CDR3 DNA reads TGTGCCAGCAGTGAAGCGCTACCGGGACAGAGGATTGCAACTAATGAAAAACTGTTTTTT. This codes for CASSEALPGQRIATNEKLFF. The chain uses TRBV2 and TRBJ1-4; 7 nucleotides align to TRBD1. Germline values: CDR1 SNHLY, CDR2 FYNNEI. V shed 0 bases, J shed 0 bases, and the junction held 13 bases outside the gene matches. The CDR3 has 20 amino acids.

This clone was observed a single time. DNA of the CDR3: TGTGCCAGCAGCCAAGAAAGCGGGTCGGGCTCCTACGAGCAGTACTTC. This sequence encodes CASSQESGSGSYEQYF. This chain connects TRBV14 to TRBJ2-7; a possible D gene is TRBD2 (6 bases). V gave up 0 bases and J gave up 0 bases, with 12 bases separating them. This CDR3 has 16 amino acids. The germline gives CDR1 SGHDN, CDR2 FVKESK.

The count of this clone is one. Different DNA sequences within this sample yield the same CDR3. CDR3 nucleotide sequence: TGCAGCGTTGATTCCTCCTACAATGAGCAGTTCTTC. Protein: CSVDSSYNEQFF. The V gene is TRBV29-1, the J gene TRBJ2-1; unclear D gene. The CDR3 has 12 amino acids. The germline V gene encodes CDR1 SQVTM and CDR2 ANQGSEA. V was shortened by 3 bases and J by 0 bases, with 3 bases between the two germline ends.

The V call is TRBV5-1, the J call TRBJ2-5; 9 nucleotides agree with TRBD1. The CDR3 spans 18 residues. V was clipped by 8 bases and J by 5 bases; unmatched bases: 22. Looked up from germline, CDR1 is SGHRS and CDR2 is YFSETQ. Written as DNA, the CDR3 is TGCGCCAGTCTACCCGGCCCGGGACAGGGCCCCCTGGGGGAGACCCAGTACTTC. This translates into CASLPGPGQGPLGETQYF.

The chain has TRBV28 and TRBJ1-5; D might be TRBD1 (6 bases). The germline V and J ends were trimmed by 2 bases and 7 bases, with 12 bases remaining between them. The CDR3 runs to 14 residues. CDR1 is MDHEN and CDR2 is SYDVKM in the germline V gene. The DNA of the CDR3 is TGTGCCAGCAGTTTAAGGGACAAATACCAGCCCCAGCATTTT. Translation: CASSLRDKYQPQHF.

The rearrangement uses TRBV27 and TRBJ2-1; the D is unclear. In germline, CDR1 is MNHEY, CDR2 SMNVEV (reference sequence). V shed 3 bases and J shed 4 bases, with 13 bases lying between them. The CDR3 has 15 residues. The CDR3 spells CASSFSGGPYNEQFF. CDR3 DNA sequence: TGTGCCAGCAGTTTCTCGGGCGGACCATACAATGAGCAGTTCTTC.

This clone was detected only once. The rearrangement uses TRBV4-1 and TRBJ2-7, with D perhaps matching TRBD2 (6 bases). Trimming took 4 bases from V and 4 from J, leaving 14 bases between them. The CDR3 totals 14 residues. Per the germline V gene, CDR1 is MGHRA and CDR2 is YSYEKL. The CDR3 nucleotides are TGCGCCAGCAGCCTCTATCTAGCGCAGTACGAGCAGTACTTC. Protein: CASSLYLAQYEQYF.

A remark on this clone: Other DNA variants within this sample encode the same CDR3. The chain carries TRBV27 and TRBJ2-3; the D is unclear. V was shortened by 2 bases and J by 5 bases, with 8 bases between the two germline ends. CDR3 size: 13 residues. CDR1 and CDR2 from the germline V gene are MNHEY and SMNVEV (reference sequence). CDR3 DNA sequence: TGTGCCAGCAGTTTAGGTCGTGGAGATACGCAGTATTTT. Amino acid sequence: CASSLGRGDTQYF.

This chain uses TRBV6-5 with TRBJ2-7; a weak D match, TRBD1 (5 bases). CDR1 is MNHEY, CDR2 SVGAGI, per germline. There are 14 residues in the CDR3. V gave up 9 bases and J gave up 2 bases, with 17 bases separating them. The DNA of the CDR3 is TGTGCCAGTCTCCCATCGGCAGGGACCTACGAGCAGTACTTC. The encoded protein is CASLPSAGTYEQYF.

The CDR3 nucleotides are TGTGCCAGCAGCGTAGGAAAAGGAGCCCACTACGAGCAGTACTTC. Residues: CASSVGKGAHYEQYF. The V call is TRBV9, the J call TRBJ2-7; D not resolved. Germline CDR1 SGDLS, CDR2 YYNGEE. The V end was cut by 0 bases, the J end by 3 bases, with 13 bases between. The CDR3 length is 15 residues. The full variable domain, completed using reference TRBV9 and TRBJ2-7, is DSGVTQTPKHLITATGQRVTLRCSPRSGDLSVYWYQQSLDQGLQFLIQYYNGEERAKGNILERFSAQQFPDLHSELNLSSLELGDSALYFCASSVGKGAHYEQYFGPGTRLTVT.

V and J are TRBV5-8 and TRBJ1-5; the match to TRBD1 covers 8 bases. Trimming at V came to 4 bases and at J to 3 bases, leaving 9 bases not matched to a gene. This CDR3 contains 16 residues. Germline V gene sequence: CDR1 SGHTS, CDR2 YDEGEE. The CDR3 nucleotides read TGTGCCAGCAGCCGAGGACAGGGACGAATCAATCAGCCCCAGCATTTT. As protein: CASSRGQGRINQPQHF.

The V call is TRBV7-2, the J call TRBJ1-1; D gene unclear. Germline loops: CDR1 SGHTA, CDR2 FQGNSA. V dropped 1 base and J dropped 6 bases, with 9 bases sitting between them. The CDR3 totals 13 residues. CDR3 DNA sequence: TGTGCCAGCAGCTTAGTCGTAGGTGCTGAAGCTTTCTTT. This translates into CASSLVVGAEAFF.

V gene TRBV13 combines with J gene TRBJ2-7; possibly TRBD2 for D (7 bases). This CDR3 spans 15 amino acids. Trimming stripped 4 bases from V and 4 bases from J, with 17 bases between. In germline, CDR1 is PRHDT, CDR2 FYEKMQ (reference sequence). Written as DNA, the CDR3 is TGTGCCAGCAGCTCAGGGAGGGGGAGGATGTACGAGCAGTACTTC. Its translation is CASSSGRGRMYEQYF. Supplemented by reference TRBV13 and TRBJ2-7, the full variable domain reads AAGVIQSPRHLIKEKRETATLKCYPIPRHDTVYWYQQGPGQDPQFLISFYEKMQSDKGSIPDRFSAQQFSDYHSELNMSSLELGDSALYFCASSSGRGRMYEQYFGPGTRLTVT.

The chain combines TRBV5-6 with TRBJ2-2; D unresolved. The germline V and J ends were trimmed by 3 bases and 3 bases, with 15 bases remaining between them. This CDR3 has 16 amino acids. Germline V gives CDR1 SGHDT, CDR2 YYEEEE. In nucleotides, the CDR3 is TGTGCCAGCAGCTACTTGGGGTTTGGGTACACCGGGGAGCTGTTTTTT. This codes for CASSYLGFGYTGELFF.

The chain carries TRBV19 and TRBJ1-2; D is undetermined. Germline CDR1 LNHDA, CDR2 SQIVND (reference sequence). V was cut by 4 bases and J by 0 bases, with 12 bases left in between. The CDR3 consists of 15 residues. CDR3 DNA: TGTGCCAGTAGTACCCGGGCAGCAGCTAACTATGGCTACACCTTC. This gives the protein CASSTRAAANYGYTF.

This chain joins TRBV7-9 and TRBJ2-1; the D gene is possibly TRBD2 (6 bases). This CDR3 has 13 residues. Germline V gene lookup returns CDR1 SEHNR and CDR2 FQNEAQ (reference sequence). Trimming took 5 bases from V and 4 from J, leaving 9 bases between them. CDR3 region: CASSRDSYNEQFF. CDR3 nucleotide sequence: TGTGCCAGCAGCCGGGACTCATACAATGAGCAGTTCTTC.

The genes are TRBV7-9 and TRBJ2-7; 7 nucleotides agree with TRBD1. Germline CDR1 is SEHNR and CDR2 is FQNEAQ (reference sequence). This CDR3 has 15 residues. Losses at the gene ends were 4 bases for V and 2 bases for J; bases not matched to a gene: 8. The CDR3 here is CASSSRQGRAYEQYF. In DNA, the CDR3 is TGTGCCAGCAGCTCGCGACAGGGCCGGGCCTACGAGCAGTACTTC.

This CDR3 is CASSQDNRVTYEQYF. The CDR3 nucleotides read TGCGCCAGCAGCCAAGACAACAGGGTTACCTACGAGCAGTACTTC. The chain employs TRBV4-3 and TRBJ2-7; a possible D gene is TRBD1 (6 bases). Trimming left V 0 bases short and J 2 bases short, with 11 bases between. The CDR3 has 15 amino acids. The germline V gene has CDR1 LGHNA and CDR2 YSLEER.

J is TRBJ1-1 and V is TRBV28, with unresolved D. CDR1 MDHEN and CDR2 SYDVKM come from the germline V gene. V was shortened by 7 bases and J by 0 bases, with 12 bases between the two germline ends. The CDR3 runs to 14 residues. CDR3 amino acids: CASTETGLNTEAFF. In nucleotides, the CDR3 is TGTGCCAGCACCGAAACGGGATTGAACACTGAAGCTTTCTTT.

The genes are TRBV28 and TRBJ2-7; TRBD2 agrees at 7 bases. Per germline, CDR1 MDHEN and CDR2 SYDVKM. This CDR3 spans 12 amino acids. V shed 3 bases and J 12 bases; nucleotides not matched to a gene: 8. The CDR3 coding sequence is TGTGCCAGCAGTTTTTTGCCCGGGGGGTGGTACTTC. Translating gives CASSFLPGGWYF. Together with reference TRBV28 and TRBJ2-7, the CDR3 gives the full variable domain: DVKVTQSSRYLVKRTGEKVFLECVQDMDHENMFWYRQDPGLGLRLIYFSYDVKMKEKGDIPEGYSVSREKKERFSLILESASTNQTSMYLCASSFLPGGWYFGPGTRLTVT.

J is TRBJ2-1 and V is TRBV7-6; TRBD1 matches 9 bases. The CDR3 is made up of 15 amino acids. Per the germline V gene, CDR1 is SGHVS and CDR2 is FNYEAQ. J gave up 5 bases and V 5 bases, and 7 bases lay outside the gene matches. CDR3 sequence (DNA): TGTGCCAGCAGCCCTAGACAGGGGGAAAACAATGAGCAGTTCTTC. Amino acids: CASSPRQGENNEQFF. The full variable domain, in which reference TRBV7-6 and TRBJ2-1 provide the parts outside the CDR3, is GAGVSQSPRYKVTKRGQDVALRCDPISGHVSLYWYRQALGQGPEFLTYFNYEAQQDKSGLPNDRFSAERPEGSISTLTIQRTEQRDSAMYRCASSPRQGENNEQFFGPGTRLTVL.

CDR3 nucleotides: TGTGCCGCGGAGTGGGGCGGGAGCTCCTACAATGAGCAGTTCTTC. Translation gives CAAEWGGSSYNEQFF. The chain links TRBV30 to TRBJ2-1; 7 bases are a match to TRBD2. The trim removed 8 bases at V and 0 bases at J, leaving 10 bases unmatched. The CDR3 sequence is 15 residues long. Germline CDR1 reads GTSNPN; CDR2 reads SVGIG (reference sequence). The full variable domain, in which reference TRBV30 and TRBJ2-1 provide the parts outside the CDR3, is SQTIHQWPATLVQPVGSPLSLECTVEGTSNPNLYWYRQAAGRGLQLLFYSVGIGQISSEVPQNLSASRPQDRQFILSSKKLLLSDSGFYLCAAEWGGSSYNEQFFGPGTRLTVL.

This chain connects TRBV9 to TRBJ1-2; 11 bases agree with TRBD1. Per the germline V gene, CDR1 is SGDLS and CDR2 is YYNGEE. The CDR3 has 17 amino acids. V shed 4 bases and J 8 bases; nucleotides not matched to a gene: 16. Written as DNA, the CDR3 is TGTGCCAGCAGCCCTGCGGGGACAGGGGGAATGGGAGGAGGCTACACCTTC. Residues: CASSPAGTGGMGGGYTF.

This clone was recorded once. This chain joins TRBV5-4 and TRBJ1-2; D is perhaps TRBD1 (6 bases). The CDR3 sequence is 13 residues long. Germline V gene sequence: CDR1 SGHNT, CDR2 YYREEE (reference sequence). V lost 0 bases and J lost 8, with 11 bases in between. This CDR3 is CASSLDGTHGYTF. For the CDR3, the DNA is TGTGCCAGCAGCTTGGATGGGACACACGGCTACACCTTC.

The rearrangement links TRBV27 to TRBJ1-4; no firm D call. The CDR3 has 14 residues. The germline V gene has CDR1 MNHEY and CDR2 SMNVEV (reference sequence). With 2 bases removed from V and 2 bases from J, the gap between germline ends came to 6 bases. DNA for the CDR3: TGTGCCAGCAGTTTACTGGGGACTAATGAAAAACTGTTTTTT. Translation: CASSLLGTNEKLFF.

J is TRBJ2-1 and V is TRBV4-3, with D perhaps TRBD1 (6 bases). Germline CDR1 reads LGHNA; CDR2 reads YSLEER. The CDR3 sequence is 16 residues long. The germline V and J ends were trimmed by 0 bases and 3 bases, with 12 bases remaining between them. The CDR3 DNA reads as TGCGCCAGCAGCCAAGATCGGGCAGGGGTCTACAATGAGCAGTTCTTC. Translating gives CASSQDRAGVYNEQFF.